The 12 T cell receptor beta chains presented below share a single source sample, sequenced in a study of T cell responses to AZD1222 COVID-19 vaccine. The protocol was immunoSEQ multiplex PCR, while the TCRdb copy is restricted to in-frame clones and leaves out a portion. The sample carries 150,000 to 200,000 clones, roughly nine tenths recorded once. The sample was peripheral blood, taken 28 days after the second AZD1222 dose. These receptor sequences come from an adult who received the AZD1222 COVID-19 vaccine.

The V gene is TRBV6-5, the J gene TRBJ1-4; tentative D call: TRBD1 (5 bases). V dropped 2 bases and J dropped 8 bases, with 15 bases sitting between them. The CDR3 extends over 15 amino acids. CDR1 and CDR2 from the germline V gene are MNHEY and SVGAGI. CDR3 DNA: TGTGCCAGCAGTTACGGGACTCTTCGAAGGGAAAAACTGTTTTTT. Its translation: CASSYGTLRREKLFF.

This chain joins TRBV10-3 and TRBJ2-1; D might be TRBD2 (6 bases). CDR1 ENHRY and CDR2 SYGVKD come from the germline V gene. This CDR3 is built from 14 residues. Trimming stripped 5 bases from V and 9 bases from J, with 17 bases between. The CDR3 coding sequence is TGTGCCATCAGTTTCCAAGGAGGGCGGGCTGAGCAGTTCTTC. It translates to CAISFQGGRAEQFF.

V is TRBV10-2 and J is TRBJ2-1; no reliable D call. V was shortened by 0 bases and J by 9 bases, with 9 bases between the two germline ends. From germline, CDR1 is WSHSY and CDR2 SAAADI. The CDR3 has 13 residues. The CDR3 sequence is CASSESKGGEQFF. CDR3 DNA sequence: TGCGCCAGCAGTGAGTCGAAAGGTGGTGAGCAGTTCTTC.

This chain uses TRBV2 with TRBJ2-5; the match to TRBD2 covers 7 bases. The trim removed 6 bases at V and 5 bases at J, leaving 9 bases unmatched. The germline V gene encodes CDR1 SNHLY and CDR2 FYNNEI. This CDR3 is 14 amino acids long. The DNA of the CDR3 is TGTGCCAGCAGGACAGCGGGGAGGAAGGAGACCCAGTACTTC. Translated: CASRTAGRKETQYF.

This clone has just one count. This chain uses TRBV5-4 with TRBJ1-1; 9 nucleotides align to TRBD1. Germline values: CDR1 SGHNT, CDR2 YYREEE (reference sequence). J was trimmed by 4 bases and V by 3 bases; bases with no gene match: 7. This CDR3 is built from 15 residues. Here the CDR3 DNA reads TGTGCCAGCAGCTCTAGACAGGGGGATATCACTGAAGCTTTCTTT. It is translated as CASSSRQGDITEAFF.

CDR3 nucleotide sequence: TGTGCCAGCAGCCCAGCGGGGGACGGAAACACCATATATTTT. This gives the protein CASSPAGDGNTIYF. The chain uses TRBV7-8 and TRBJ1-3, with D possibly being TRBD1 (5 bases). This CDR3 contains 14 residues. V was trimmed by 5 bases and J by 4 bases, leaving 12 bases between them. Germline values: CDR1 SGHVS, CDR2 FQNEAQ.

This rearrangement joins TRBV4-1 to TRBJ1-6; tentative D call: TRBD1 (5 bases). The CDR3 has 17 amino acids. The ends were cut back, 5 bases at V and 7 bases at J, with 21 bases in the middle. In germline, CDR1 is MGHRA, CDR2 YSYEKL. The CDR3 coding sequence is TGCGCCAGCAGCGCTCGGGGGTGGGTCTATGGAAATTCACCCCTCCACTTT. Protein product: CASSARGWVYGNSPLHF.

This clone is a singleton in its sample. The chain joins TRBV5-6 to TRBJ1-6; D might be TRBD1 (6 bases). Germline CDR1 and CDR2: SGHDT and YYEEEE. V dropped 3 bases and J dropped 9 bases, with 25 bases sitting between them. This CDR3 contains 18 residues. The CDR3 here is CASSSCIIGGSYCSPLHF. The DNA of the CDR3 is TGTGCCAGCAGCTCCTGTATAATAGGGGGGAGTTATTGTTCACCCCTCCACTTT. Using reference TRBV5-6 and TRBJ1-6 for the parts outside the CDR3, the full variable domain is DAGVTQSPTHLIKTRGQQVTLRCSPKSGHDTVSWYQQALGQGPQFIFQYYEEEERQRGNFPDRFSGHQFPNYSSELNVNALLLGDSALYLCASSSCIIGGSYCSPLHFGNGTRLTVT.

CDR3 sequence (DNA): TGTGCCAGCAGCTGGGAGACTAGCGGTCCCCAGCTGGATACGCAGTATTTT. This sequence encodes CASSWETSGPQLDTQYF. The V gene is TRBV7-2, the J gene TRBJ2-3, with 9 bases fitting TRBD2. Looked up from germline, CDR1 is SGHTA and CDR2 is FQGNSA. Losses at the gene ends were 4 bases for V and 6 bases for J; bases not matched to a gene: 14. This CDR3 has 17 amino acids.

The genes are TRBV5-1 and TRBJ1-1; D is ambiguous. The CDR3 runs 11 residues. V was shortened by 3 bases and J by 4 bases, with 4 bases between the two germline ends. Germline CDR1 SGHRS, CDR2 YFSETQ. The DNA for the CDR3 is TGCGCCAGCAGCTCGGTCACTGAAGCTTTCTTT. Protein: CASSSVTEAFF.

V and J are TRBV7-2 and TRBJ1-1; no clear D. Trimming took off 3 bases at V and 0 bases at J, with 11 bases between the two ends. The CDR3 length is 15 residues. Germline V gives CDR1 SGHTA, CDR2 FQGNSA. The CDR3 spells CASSFGWTLNTEAFF. CDR3 nucleotides: TGTGCCAGCAGCTTTGGCTGGACCCTGAACACTGAAGCTTTCTTT.

This clone was counted once. The chain combines TRBV5-1 with TRBJ1-1, with unresolved D. The CDR3 runs to 13 residues. In germline, CDR1 is SGHRS, CDR2 YFSETQ. V was pared by 2 bases and J by 4 bases, with 9 bases between. CDR3 DNA: TGCGCCAGCAGCTTAGGGCCGGCCACTGAAGCTTTCTTT. Translated: CASSLGPATEAFF. Complete variable domain (other parts from reference TRBV5-1 and TRBJ1-1): KAGVTQTPRYLIKTRGQQVTLSCSPISGHRSVSWYQQTPGQGLQFLFEYFSETQRNKGNFPGRFSGRQFSNSRSEMNVSTLELGDSALYLCASSLGPATEAFFGQGTRLTVV.